This T cell receptor (beta chain) was captured in a study of CD8 T cells in ankylosing spondylitis. General observations from the study: The study looked at matched synovial fluid samples from ankylosing spondylitis patients. Disease-linked clones were reported to be significantly enriched there. Characteristic of ankylosing spondylitis blood, it appeared, was a TCR beta motif comprising several highly homologous variants. Peripheral blood held disease-linked clones only at relatively low frequency, and these were CD8+.

This clonotype was found a few times. The antigen remains undetermined. Germline lookup yields CDR1 GTSNPN and CDR2 SVGIG (reference sequence). The V gene lost 4 bases and the J gene lost 8 bases, with 17 bases spanning the gap. The CDR3 covers 13 residues. Making the TCR beta libraries involved quantitative 5'-RACE with molecular barcodes. TCRdb itself ran the 5' RACE reads through MiXCR, one entry per CDR3 protein. The data show over 600,000 distinct CDR3 sequences, around a fifth seen once. Sequencing input: blood, either unsorted or a sorted T cell fraction (not recorded which). The chain combines TRBV30 with TRBJ1-2, with a possible D match to TRBD1 (6 bases). The TCR sequence derives from a male donor with ankylosing spondylitis. CDR3: CAWIGQRLSGYTF. In DNA, the CDR3 is TGTGCCTGGATTGGACAGAGATTGTCCGGCTACACCTTC.